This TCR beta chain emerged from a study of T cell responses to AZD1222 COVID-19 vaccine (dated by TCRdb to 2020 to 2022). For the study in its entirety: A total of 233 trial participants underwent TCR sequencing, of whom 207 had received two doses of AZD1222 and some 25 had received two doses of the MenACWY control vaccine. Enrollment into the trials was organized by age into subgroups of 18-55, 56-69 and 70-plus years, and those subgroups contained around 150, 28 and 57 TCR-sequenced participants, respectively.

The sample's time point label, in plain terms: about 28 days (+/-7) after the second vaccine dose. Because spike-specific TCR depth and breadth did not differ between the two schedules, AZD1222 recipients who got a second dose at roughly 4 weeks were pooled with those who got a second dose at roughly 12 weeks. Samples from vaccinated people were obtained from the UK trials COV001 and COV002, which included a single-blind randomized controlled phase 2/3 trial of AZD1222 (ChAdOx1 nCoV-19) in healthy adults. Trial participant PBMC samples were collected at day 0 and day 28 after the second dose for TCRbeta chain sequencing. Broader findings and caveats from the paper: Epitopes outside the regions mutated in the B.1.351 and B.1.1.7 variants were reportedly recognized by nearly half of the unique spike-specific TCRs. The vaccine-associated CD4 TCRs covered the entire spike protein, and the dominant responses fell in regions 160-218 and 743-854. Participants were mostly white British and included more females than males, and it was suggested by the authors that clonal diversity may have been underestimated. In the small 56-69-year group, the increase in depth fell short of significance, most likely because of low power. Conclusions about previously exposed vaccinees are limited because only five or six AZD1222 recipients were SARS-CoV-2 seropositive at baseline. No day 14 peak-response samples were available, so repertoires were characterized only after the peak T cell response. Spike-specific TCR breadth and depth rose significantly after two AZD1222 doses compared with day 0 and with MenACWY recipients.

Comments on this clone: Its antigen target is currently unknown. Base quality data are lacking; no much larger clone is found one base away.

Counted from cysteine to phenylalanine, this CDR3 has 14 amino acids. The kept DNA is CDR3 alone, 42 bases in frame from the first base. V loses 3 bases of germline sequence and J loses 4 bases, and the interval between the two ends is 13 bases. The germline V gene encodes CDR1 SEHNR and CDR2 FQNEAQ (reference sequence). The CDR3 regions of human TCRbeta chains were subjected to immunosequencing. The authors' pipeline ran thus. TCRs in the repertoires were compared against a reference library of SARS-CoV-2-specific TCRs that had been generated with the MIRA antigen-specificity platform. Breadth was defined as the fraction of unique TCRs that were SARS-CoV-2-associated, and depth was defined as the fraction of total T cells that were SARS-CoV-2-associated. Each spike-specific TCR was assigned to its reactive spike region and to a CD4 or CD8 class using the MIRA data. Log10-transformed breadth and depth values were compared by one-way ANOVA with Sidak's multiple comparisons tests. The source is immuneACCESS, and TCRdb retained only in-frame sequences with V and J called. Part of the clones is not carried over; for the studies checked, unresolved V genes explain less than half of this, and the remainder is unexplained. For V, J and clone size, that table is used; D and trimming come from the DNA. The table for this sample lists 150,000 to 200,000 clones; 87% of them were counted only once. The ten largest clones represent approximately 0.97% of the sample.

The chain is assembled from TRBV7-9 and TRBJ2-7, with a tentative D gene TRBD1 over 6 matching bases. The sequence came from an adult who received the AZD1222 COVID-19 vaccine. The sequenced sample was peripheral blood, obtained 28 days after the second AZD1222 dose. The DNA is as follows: TGTGCCAGCAGCTTCGGACAGTCCAAATACGAGCAGTACTTC. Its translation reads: CASSFGQSKYEQYF.